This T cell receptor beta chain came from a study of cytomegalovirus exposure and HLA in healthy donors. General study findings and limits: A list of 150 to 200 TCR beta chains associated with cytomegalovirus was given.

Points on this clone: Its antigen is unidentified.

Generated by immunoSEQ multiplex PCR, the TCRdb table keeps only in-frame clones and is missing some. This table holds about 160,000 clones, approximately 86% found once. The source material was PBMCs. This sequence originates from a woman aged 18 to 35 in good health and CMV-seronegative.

CDR3 protein: CLAGAYNEQFF. CDR3 in DNA: TGCCTAGCGGGGGCATACAATGAGCAGTTCTTC. V gene TRBV29-1 combines with J gene TRBJ2-1; 10 bases map to TRBD2. This CDR3 comprises 11 residues. CDR1 and CDR2 from the germline V gene are SQVTM and ANQGSEA.